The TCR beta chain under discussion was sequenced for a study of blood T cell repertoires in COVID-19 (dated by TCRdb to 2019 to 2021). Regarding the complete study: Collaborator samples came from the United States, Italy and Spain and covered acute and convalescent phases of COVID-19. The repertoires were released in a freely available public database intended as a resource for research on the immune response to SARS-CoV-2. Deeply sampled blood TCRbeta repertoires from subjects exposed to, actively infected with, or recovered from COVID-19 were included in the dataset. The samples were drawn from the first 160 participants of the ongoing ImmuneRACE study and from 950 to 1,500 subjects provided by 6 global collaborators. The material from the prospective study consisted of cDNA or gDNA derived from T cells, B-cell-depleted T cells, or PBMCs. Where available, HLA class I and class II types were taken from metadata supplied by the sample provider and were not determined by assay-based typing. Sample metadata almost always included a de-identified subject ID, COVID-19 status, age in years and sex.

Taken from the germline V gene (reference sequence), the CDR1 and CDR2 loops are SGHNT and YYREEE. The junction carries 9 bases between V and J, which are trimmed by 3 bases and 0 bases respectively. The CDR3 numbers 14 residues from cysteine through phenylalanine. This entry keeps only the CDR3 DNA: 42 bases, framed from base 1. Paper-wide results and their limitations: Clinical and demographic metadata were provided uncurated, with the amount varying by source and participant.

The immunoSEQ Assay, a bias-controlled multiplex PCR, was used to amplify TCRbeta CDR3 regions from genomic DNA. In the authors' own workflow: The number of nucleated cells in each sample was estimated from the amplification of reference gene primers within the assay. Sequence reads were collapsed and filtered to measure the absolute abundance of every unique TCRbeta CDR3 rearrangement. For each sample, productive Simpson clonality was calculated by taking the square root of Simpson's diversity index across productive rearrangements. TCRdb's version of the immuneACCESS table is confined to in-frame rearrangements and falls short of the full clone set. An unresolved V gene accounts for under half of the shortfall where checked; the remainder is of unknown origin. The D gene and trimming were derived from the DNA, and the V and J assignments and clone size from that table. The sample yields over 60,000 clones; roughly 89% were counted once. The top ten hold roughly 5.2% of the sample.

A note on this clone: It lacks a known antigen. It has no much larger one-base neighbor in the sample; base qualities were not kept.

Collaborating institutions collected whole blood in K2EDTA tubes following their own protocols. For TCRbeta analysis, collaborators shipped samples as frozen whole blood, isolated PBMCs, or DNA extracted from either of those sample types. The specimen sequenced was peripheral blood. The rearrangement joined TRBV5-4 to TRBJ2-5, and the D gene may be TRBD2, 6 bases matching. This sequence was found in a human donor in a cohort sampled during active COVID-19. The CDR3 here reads CASSSDYYQETQYF. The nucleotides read TGTGCCAGCAGCTCGGACTATTACCAAGAGACCCAGTACTTC.